The clone carrying this T cell receptor (beta chain) was counted a few times. Its antigen remains unidentified. Per the germline V gene, CDR1 is SGHRS and CDR2 is YFSETQ. The CDR3 is made up of 14 amino acids. V was pared by 1 base and J by 4 bases, with 11 bases between. The sample belongs to a study of human T cells and chemical hapten exposure. Findings and caveats of the study: High-frequency TCRs, those above 1 in 1000, stayed the same after DPC sensitization.

Using its own MiXCR run on the RACE reads, TCRdb lists one record per CDR3 protein. The table has some 100,000 distinct CDR3 sequences, 9.3% seen once. Time point in this sample: patch test 2, 6 weeks after DPC sensitization. The treatment denotes: therapeutic diphenylcyclopropenone sensitization with weekly scalp DPC. The sequencing here drew on whole blood, taken in connection with sensitization to the hapten diphenylcyclopropenone (DPC). The TCR was taken from a woman aged 40-49 years with alopecia areata. Some clones in this sample may be carry-over from other donors' samples. This chain links TRBV5-1 with TRBJ1-1; TRBD1 might be the D (6 bases). This CDR3 reads CASSLFRGGTEAFF. CDR3 DNA: TGCGCCAGCAGCTTGTTCAGGGGCGGCACTGAAGCTTTCTTT.